Described below is a single TCR beta chain sequence and its context. V was clipped by 3 bases and J by 0 bases, with 11 bases between them. This CDR3 comprises 15 residues. Primers used in a second PCR of roughly 6 to 11 cycles were a sample-barcoded 5' primer and a J-beta primer mix. One entry per CDR3 protein results from TCRdb running MiXCR on the 5' RACE reads. The sample consists of 1.5 million to 2 million distinct CDR3 sequences, about 28% of them appearing once. These data are taken from a study of blood T cells in healthy people across ages. The source material was blood. The receptor was isolated from a woman in her twenties or thirties in good health. The rearrangement links TRBV12-3 or TRBV12-4 to TRBJ1-1, with a tentative D call TRBD1 (5 bases). CDR3 bases: TGTGCCAGCAGTTTCGAGGGGACGGTGAACACTGAAGCTTTCTTT. It translates to CASSFEGTVNTEAFF.